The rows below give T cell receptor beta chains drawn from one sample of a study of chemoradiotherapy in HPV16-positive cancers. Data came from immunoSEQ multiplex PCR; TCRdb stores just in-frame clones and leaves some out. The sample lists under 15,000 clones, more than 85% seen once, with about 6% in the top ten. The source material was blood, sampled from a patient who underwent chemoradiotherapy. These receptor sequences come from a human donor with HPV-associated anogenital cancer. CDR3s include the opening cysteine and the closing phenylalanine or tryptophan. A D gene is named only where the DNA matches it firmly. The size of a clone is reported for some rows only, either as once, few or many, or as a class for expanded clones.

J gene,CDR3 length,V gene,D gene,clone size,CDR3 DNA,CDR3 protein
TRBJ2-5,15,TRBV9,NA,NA,TGTGCCAGCAGCGTAGAAGGGGGGGGAGTAGAGACCCAGTACTTC,CASSVEGGGVETQYF
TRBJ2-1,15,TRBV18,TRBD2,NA,TGTGCCAGCTCACCCGCCGGGGGGGCCATAAATGAGCAGTTCTTC,CASSPAGGAINEQFF
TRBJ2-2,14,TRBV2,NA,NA,TGTGCCAGCAGGTTTAGACGGAACACCGGGGAGCTGTTTTTT,CASRFRRNTGELFF
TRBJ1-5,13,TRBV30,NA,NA,TGTGCCTGGAGTGCACAGCCCAATCAGCCCCAGCATTTT,CAWSAQPNQPQHF
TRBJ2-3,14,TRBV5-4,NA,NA,TGTGCCAGCAGAAGGTCAGGGCAAACAGATACGCAGTATTTT,CASRRSGQTDTQYF
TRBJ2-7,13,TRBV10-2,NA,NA,TGCGCCAGCAGTGAGGTGGCTTACTACGAGCAGTACTTC,CASSEVAYYEQYF
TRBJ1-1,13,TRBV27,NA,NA,TGTGCCAGCAGTTTATTGGGGTCCACTGAAGCTTTCTTT,CASSLLGSTEAFF
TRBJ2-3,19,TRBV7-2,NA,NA,TGTGCCAGCAGCTTTAACGGCCTTACGGGGGACGGTAGCACAGATACGCAGTATTTT,CASSFNGLTGDGSTDTQYF
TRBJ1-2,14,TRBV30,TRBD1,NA,TGTGCCCGAGGGGAAGGGGGCGCCAACCGTGGCTACACCTTC,CARGEGGANRGYTF
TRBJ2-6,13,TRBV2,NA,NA,TGTGCCAGCAGGCCCGCTGGGGCCAACGTCCTGACTTTC,CASRPAGANVLTF
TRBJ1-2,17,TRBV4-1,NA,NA,TGCGCCAGCAGCCAAGTGCCCGGACAGCCCTCTAACTATGGCTACACCTTC,CASSQVPGQPSNYGYTF
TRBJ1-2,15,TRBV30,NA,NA,TGTGCCTGGAGTAGGCAGGACCTTCTTAACTATGGCTACACCTTC,CAWSRQDLLNYGYTF
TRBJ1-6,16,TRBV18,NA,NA,TGTGCCAGCTCTCGGAAAGGGCGTTCCCTGGATTCACCCCTCCACTTT,CASSRKGRSLDSPLHF
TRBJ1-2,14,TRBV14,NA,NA,TGTGCCAGCAGCCAAGATTGGCAGGGGAATGGCTACACCTTC,CASSQDWQGNGYTF
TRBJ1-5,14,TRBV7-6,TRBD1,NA,TGTGCCAGCAGCGGAGGGACAGGGGGCCAGCCCCAGCATTTT,CASSGGTGGQPQHF
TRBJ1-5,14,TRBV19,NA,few,TGTGCCAGTATTGGTTCCTATAGCAATCAGCCCCAGCATTTT,CASIGSYSNQPQHF
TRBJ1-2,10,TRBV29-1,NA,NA,TGCAGCGTTGACAGCTATGGCTACACCTTC,CSVDSYGYTF
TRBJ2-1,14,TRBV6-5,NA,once,TGTGCCAGCAGGTACGCAGTTGGAAGGGGTGAGCAGTTCTTC,CASRYAVGRGEQFF
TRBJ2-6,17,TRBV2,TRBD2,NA,TGTGCCAGCAGTAGCGGGGCCACCCTCTCTGGGGCCAACGTCCTGACTTTC,CASSSGATLSGANVLTF
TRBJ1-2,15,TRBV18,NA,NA,TGTGCCAGCTCACCAATTTCGGATCAGAACTATGGCTACACCTTC,CASSPISDQNYGYTF
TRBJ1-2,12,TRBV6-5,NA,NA,TGTGCCAGCAGGGATTCATCAGGAGGCTACACCTTC,CASRDSSGGYTF
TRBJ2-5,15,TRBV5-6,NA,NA,TGTGCCAGCAGCTTGGAAGATCGAGGGCTAGAGACCCAGTACTTC,CASSLEDRGLETQYF
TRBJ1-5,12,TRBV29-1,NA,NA,TGCAGCGTTCGAGAGTCCAATCAGCCCCAGCATTTT,CSVRESNQPQHF
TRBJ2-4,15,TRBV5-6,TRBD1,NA,TGTGCCAGCAGCGAAGGGACAGGGAGTTGGAACATTCAGTACTTC,CASSEGTGSWNIQYF
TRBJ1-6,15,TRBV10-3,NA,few,TGTGCCATCAGTGAAAGGGGCAAACATAATTCACCCCTCCACTTT,CAISERGKHNSPLHF
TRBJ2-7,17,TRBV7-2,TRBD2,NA,TGTGCCAGCAGCCACCCCCCCGCGGGGGAAGCACCTAACGAGCAGTACTTC,CASSHPPAGEAPNEQYF
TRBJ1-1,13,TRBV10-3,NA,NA,TGTGCCATCAGTGCCGCCGGGGGCACTGAAGCTTTCTTT,CAISAAGGTEAFF
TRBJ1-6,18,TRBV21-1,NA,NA,TGTGCCAGCAGCAAAGAAGAGCAGGGGGCGCGTTTTAATTCACCCCTCCACTTT,CASSKEEQGARFNSPLHF
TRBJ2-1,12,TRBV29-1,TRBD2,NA,TGCAGCGCTATACTAGCGGGGGGGGCACAGTTCTTC,CSAILAGGAQFF